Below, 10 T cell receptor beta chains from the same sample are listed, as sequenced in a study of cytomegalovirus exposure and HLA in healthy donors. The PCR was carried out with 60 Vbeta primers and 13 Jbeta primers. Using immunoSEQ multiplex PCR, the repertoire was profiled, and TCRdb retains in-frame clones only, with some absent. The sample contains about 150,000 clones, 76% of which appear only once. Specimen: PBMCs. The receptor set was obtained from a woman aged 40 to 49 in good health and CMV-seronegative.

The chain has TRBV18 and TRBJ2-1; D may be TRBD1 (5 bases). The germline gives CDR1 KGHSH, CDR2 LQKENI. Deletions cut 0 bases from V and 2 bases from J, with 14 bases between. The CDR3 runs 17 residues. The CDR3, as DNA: TGTGCCAGCTCACCACCGAGCAGGGCCCCTCCCTACAATGAGCAGTTCTTC. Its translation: CASSPPSRAPPYNEQFF. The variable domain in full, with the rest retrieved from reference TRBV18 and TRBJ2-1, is NAGVMQNPRHLVRRRGQEARLRCSPMKGHSHVYWYRQLPEEGLKFMVYLQKENIIDESGMPKERFSAEFPKEGPSILRIQQVVRGDSAAYFCASSPPSRAPPYNEQFFGPGTRLTVL.

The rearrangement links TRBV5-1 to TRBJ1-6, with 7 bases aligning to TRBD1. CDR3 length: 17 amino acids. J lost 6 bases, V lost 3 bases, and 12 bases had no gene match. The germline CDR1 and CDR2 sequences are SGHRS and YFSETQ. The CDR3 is CASSSYPPQGGNSPLHF. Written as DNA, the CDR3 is TGCGCCAGCAGCTCCTACCCGCCTCAGGGGGGTAATTCACCCCTCCACTTT.

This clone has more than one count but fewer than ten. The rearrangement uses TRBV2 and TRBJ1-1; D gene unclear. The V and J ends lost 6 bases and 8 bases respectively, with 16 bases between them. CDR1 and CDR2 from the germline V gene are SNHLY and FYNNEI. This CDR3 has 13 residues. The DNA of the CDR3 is TGTGCCAGCAGAGTTAACCGGGAATCCGAAGCTTTCTTT. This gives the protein CASRVNRESEAFF.

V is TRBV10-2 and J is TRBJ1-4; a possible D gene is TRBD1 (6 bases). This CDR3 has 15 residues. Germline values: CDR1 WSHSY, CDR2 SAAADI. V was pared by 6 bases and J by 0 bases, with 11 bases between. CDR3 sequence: CASSRDTATNEKLFF. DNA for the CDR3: TGCGCCAGCAGCCGGGACACCGCAACTAATGAAAAACTGTTTTTT.

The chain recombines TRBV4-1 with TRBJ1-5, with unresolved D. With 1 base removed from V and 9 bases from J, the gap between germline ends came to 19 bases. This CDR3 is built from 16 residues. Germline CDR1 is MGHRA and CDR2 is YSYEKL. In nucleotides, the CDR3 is TGCGCCAGCAGCCAAGGGAGGGCCCCGCATCGACGGCCCCAGCATTTT. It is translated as CASSQGRAPHRRPQHF.

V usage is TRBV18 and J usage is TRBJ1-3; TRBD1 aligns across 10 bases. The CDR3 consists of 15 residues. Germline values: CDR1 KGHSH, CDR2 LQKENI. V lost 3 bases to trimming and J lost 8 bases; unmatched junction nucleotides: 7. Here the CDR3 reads CASSPRDRGRDTIYF. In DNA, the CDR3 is TGTGCCAGCTCACCCCGGGACAGGGGAAGAGACACCATATATTTT. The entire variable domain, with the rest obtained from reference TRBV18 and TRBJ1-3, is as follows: NAGVMQNPRHLVRRRGQEARLRCSPMKGHSHVYWYRQLPEEGLKFMVYLQKENIIDESGMPKERFSAEFPKEGPSILRIQQVVRGDSAAYFCASSPRDRGRDTIYFGEGSWLTVV.

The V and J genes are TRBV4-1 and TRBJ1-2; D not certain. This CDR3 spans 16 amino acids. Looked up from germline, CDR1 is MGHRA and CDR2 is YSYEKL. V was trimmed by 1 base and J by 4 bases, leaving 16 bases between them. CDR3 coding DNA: TGCGCCAGCAGCCAAGGAGTTGCCGCCTACCTCTATGGCTACACCTTC. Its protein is CASSQGVAAYLYGYTF.

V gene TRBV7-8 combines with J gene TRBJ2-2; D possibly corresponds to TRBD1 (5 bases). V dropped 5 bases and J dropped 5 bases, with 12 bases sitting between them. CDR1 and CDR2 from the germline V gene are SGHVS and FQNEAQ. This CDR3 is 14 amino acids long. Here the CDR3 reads CASSPQVNTGELFF. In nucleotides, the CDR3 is TGTGCCAGCAGCCCACAGGTGAATACCGGGGAGCTGTTTTTT.

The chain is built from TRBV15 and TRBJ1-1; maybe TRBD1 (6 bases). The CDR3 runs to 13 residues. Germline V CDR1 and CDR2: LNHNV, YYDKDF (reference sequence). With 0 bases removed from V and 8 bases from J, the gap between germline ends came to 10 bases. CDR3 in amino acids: CATSRDPDREAFF. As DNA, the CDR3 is TGTGCCACCAGCAGAGACCCTGACAGGGAAGCTTTCTTT.

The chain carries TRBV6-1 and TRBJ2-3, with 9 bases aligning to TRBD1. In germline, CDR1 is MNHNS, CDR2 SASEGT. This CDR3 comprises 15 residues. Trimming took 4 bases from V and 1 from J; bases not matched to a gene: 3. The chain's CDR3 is CASSVTGGGTDTQYF. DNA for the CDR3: TGTGCCAGCAGTGTCACAGGGGGCGGCACAGATACGCAGTATTTT.